The 6 T cell receptor beta chains given below trace back to one sample, sequenced in a study of beta chain features in type 1 diabetes. Sequenced material consisted of expressed TCRB transcripts (all of the isolated RNA was reverse transcribed). This table comes from immunoSEQ multiplex PCR, and its TCRdb copy is limited to in-frame clones, with some not included. In the table there are about 900,000 clones, 17% of which are singletons. The source material was naive CD4+ T cells from blood. Receptors originate from a woman under 30 in good health.

The chain uses TRBV5-1 and TRBJ2-2; D is perhaps TRBD1 or TRBD2 (5 bases each). Trimming left V 4 bases short and J 1 base short, with 8 bases between. Germline loops: CDR1 SGHRS, CDR2 YFSETQ. The CDR3 sequence is 14 residues long. CDR3: CASSGTVNTGELFF. CDR3 nucleotides: TGCGCCAGCAGCGGGACCGTGAACACCGGGGAGCTGTTTTTT.

The chain recombines TRBV28 with TRBJ2-7; D ambiguous. The CDR3 contains 12 residues. The germline CDR1 and CDR2 sequences are MDHEN and SYDVKM. Trimming took 5 bases from V and 9 from J, leaving 14 bases between them. The CDR3 protein is CASSLNVGGQYF. CDR3 DNA: TGTGCCAGCAGTCTCAACGTTGGCGGGCAGTACTTC.

This clone came up many times. The rearrangement uses TRBV14 and TRBJ1-4; 7 bases are a match to TRBD1. The CDR3 sequence is 15 residues long. The V segment lost 3 bases and the J segment 6 bases; nucleotides outside the gene matches: 7. In germline, CDR1 is SGHDN, CDR2 FVKESK. The CDR3 spells CASSHRQGGHEKLFF. The DNA for the CDR3 is TGTGCCAGCAGCCATCGACAGGGAGGGCATGAAAAACTGTTTTTT.

The DNA of the CDR3 is TGCGCCAGCAGCCAAGATTTCAGCACCGGGGAGCTGTTTTTT. Its protein is CASSQDFSTGELFF. The J gene is TRBJ2-2, the V gene TRBV4-3; D is unresolved. Germline V gene sequence: CDR1 LGHNA, CDR2 YSLEER. With 0 bases removed from V and 4 bases from J, the gap between germline ends came to 6 bases. This CDR3 contains 14 residues.

This clone appeared a few times. The chain joins TRBV27 to TRBJ2-5; tentative D call: TRBD2 (7 bases). V was clipped by 6 bases and J by 5 bases, with 22 bases between them. Per the germline V gene, CDR1 is MNHEY and CDR2 is SMNVEV (reference sequence). The CDR3 loop spans 16 amino acids. The CDR3 bases are TGTGCCAGCAGCCACGACCGGGGGGCGCTGAGGGAGACCCAGTACTTC. Translated, it gives CASSHDRGALRETQYF.

V usage is TRBV6-5 and J usage is TRBJ2-7, with 9 bases that match TRBD1. Germline assignment: CDR1 MNHEY and CDR2 SVGAGI. The junction had 6 bases not matched to a gene; V was cut back by 6 bases and J by 3 bases. There are 14 residues in the CDR3. CDR3 in DNA: TGTGCCAGCAGAACCGGGACAGGGCACTACGAGCAGTACTTC. Translation: CASRTGTGHYEQYF.